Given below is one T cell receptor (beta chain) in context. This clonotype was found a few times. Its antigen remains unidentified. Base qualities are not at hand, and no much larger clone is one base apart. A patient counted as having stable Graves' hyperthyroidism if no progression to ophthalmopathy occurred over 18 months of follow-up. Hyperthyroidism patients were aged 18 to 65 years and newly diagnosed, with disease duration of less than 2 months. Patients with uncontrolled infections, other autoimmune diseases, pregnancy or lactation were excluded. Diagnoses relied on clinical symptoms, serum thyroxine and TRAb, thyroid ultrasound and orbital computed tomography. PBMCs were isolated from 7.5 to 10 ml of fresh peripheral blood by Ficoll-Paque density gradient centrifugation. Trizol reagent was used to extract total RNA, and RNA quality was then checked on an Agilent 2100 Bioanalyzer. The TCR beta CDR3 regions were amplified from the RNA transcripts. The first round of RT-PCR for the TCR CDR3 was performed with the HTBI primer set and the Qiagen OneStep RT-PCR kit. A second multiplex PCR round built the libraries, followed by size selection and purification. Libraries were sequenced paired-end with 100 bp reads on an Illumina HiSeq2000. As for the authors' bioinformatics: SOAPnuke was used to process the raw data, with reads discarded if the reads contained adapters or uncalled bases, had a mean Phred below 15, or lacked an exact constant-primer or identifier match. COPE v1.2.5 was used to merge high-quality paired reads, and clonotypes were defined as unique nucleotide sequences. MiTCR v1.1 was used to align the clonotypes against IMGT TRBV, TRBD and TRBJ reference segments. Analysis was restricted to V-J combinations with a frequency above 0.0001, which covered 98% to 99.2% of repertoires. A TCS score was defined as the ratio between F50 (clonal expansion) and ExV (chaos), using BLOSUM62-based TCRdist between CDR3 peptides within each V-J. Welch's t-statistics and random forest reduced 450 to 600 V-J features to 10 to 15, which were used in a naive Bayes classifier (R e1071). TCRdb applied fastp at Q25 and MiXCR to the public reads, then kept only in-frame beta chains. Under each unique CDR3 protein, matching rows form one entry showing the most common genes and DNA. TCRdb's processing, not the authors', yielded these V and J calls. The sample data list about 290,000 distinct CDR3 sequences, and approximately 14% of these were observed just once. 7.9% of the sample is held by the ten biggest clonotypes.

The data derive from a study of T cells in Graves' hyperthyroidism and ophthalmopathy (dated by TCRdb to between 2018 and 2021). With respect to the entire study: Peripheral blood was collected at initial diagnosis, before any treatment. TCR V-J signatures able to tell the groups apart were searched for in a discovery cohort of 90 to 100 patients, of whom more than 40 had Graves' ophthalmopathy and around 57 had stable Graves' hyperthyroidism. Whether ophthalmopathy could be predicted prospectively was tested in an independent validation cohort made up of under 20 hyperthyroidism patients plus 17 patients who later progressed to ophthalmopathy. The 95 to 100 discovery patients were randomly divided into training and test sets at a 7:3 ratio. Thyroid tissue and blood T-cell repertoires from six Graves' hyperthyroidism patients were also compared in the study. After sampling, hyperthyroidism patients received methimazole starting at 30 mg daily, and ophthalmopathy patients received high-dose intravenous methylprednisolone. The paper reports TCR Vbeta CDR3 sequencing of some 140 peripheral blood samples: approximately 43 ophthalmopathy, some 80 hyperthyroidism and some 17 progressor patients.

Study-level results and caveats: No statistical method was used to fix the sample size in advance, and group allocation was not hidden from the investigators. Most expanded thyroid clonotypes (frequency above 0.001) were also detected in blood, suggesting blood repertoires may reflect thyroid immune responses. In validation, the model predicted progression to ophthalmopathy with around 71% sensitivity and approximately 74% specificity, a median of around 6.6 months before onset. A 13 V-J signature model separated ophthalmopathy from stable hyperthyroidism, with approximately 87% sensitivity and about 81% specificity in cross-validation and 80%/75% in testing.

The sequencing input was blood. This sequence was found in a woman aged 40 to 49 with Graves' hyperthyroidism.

The nucleotide sequence reads as follows: TGTGCCAGTAGTATAGATGGAACTGGACTAGCGGGAGTAAGGTCCAAAAACATTCAGTACTTC. It specifies CASSIDGTGLAGVRSKNIQYF. Rearrangement joined TRBV19 to TRBJ2-4, with TRBD2 matching 13 junction bases. CDR1 LNHDA and CDR2 SQIVND were looked up in the germline V gene (reference sequence). The CDR3 covers 21 residues, taking in both the cysteine and the phenylalanine. Only CDR3 DNA is held: 63 bases, read in frame from base 1. For this chain, trimming is 0 bases at the V end and 2 bases at the J end, and the number of junction bases without a gene match is 13.